Following are 32 T cell receptor beta chains from one sample sequenced in a study of lymphopenia after photon versus proton radiotherapy. Clones were sequenced by immunoSEQ multiplex PCR, and TCRdb holds only the in-frame ones, with some missing. In the table there are 35,000 to 50,000 clones, around 90% of which are singletons. Here the sequenced sample was peripheral blood, taken from a patient treated with photon-based radiotherapy. These receptors came from a man in his sixties with cholangiocarcinoma.

The V and J genes are TRBV7-9 and TRBJ2-3, with D perhaps TRBD2 (5 bases). This CDR3 has 16 residues. CDR1 is SEHNR, CDR2 FQNEAQ, per germline (reference sequence). Trimming left V 2 bases short and J 0 bases short, with 12 bases between. This CDR3 is CASSLQSGPSTDTQYF. CDR3 sequence (DNA): TGTGCCAGCAGCTTACAAAGCGGACCTAGCACAGATACGCAGTATTTT.

This clone was picked up one time. V usage is TRBV18 and J usage is TRBJ2-5, with D perhaps matching TRBD1 (6 bases). CDR3 length: 13 amino acids. Germline V gene data show CDR1 as KGHSH and CDR2 as LQKENI. With 2 bases removed from V and 4 bases from J, the gap between germline ends came to 8 bases. The CDR3 region has the DNA TGTGCCAGCTCACCAGGGGGCACAGAGACCCAGTACTTC. Its translation is CASSPGGTETQYF.

The CDR3, as DNA: TGTGCCAGCAGCGTAGGTGCACAATCCTACGAGCAGTACTTC. Its protein product is CASSVGAQSYEQYF. The V gene is TRBV9, the J gene TRBJ2-7; D remains ambiguous. Trimming removed 0 bases from V and 1 base from J, with 8 bases in between. CDR1 is SGDLS and CDR2 is YYNGEE in the germline V gene. CDR3 size: 14 residues.

The CDR3 DNA is TGTGCCAGCAGGGGGTTCGGTTCGGGAGAGACCCAGTACTTC. This gives the protein CASRGFGSGETQYF. The rearrangement links TRBV7-2 to TRBJ2-5, with D unresolved. The ends were cut back, 6 bases at V and 4 bases at J, with 15 bases in the middle. The CDR3 is 14 residues long. The germline V gene encodes CDR1 SGHTA and CDR2 FQGNSA.

This clone was recorded once. The gene calls are TRBV10-3 and TRBJ2-1; possible D gene TRBD1, 5 bases. Trimming took off 5 bases at V and 5 bases at J, with 10 bases between the two ends. Germline assignment: CDR1 ENHRY and CDR2 SYGVKD. The CDR3 is 13 amino acids. This CDR3 is CAISRSTDNEQFF. In nucleotides, the CDR3 is TGTGCCATCAGTCGTTCGACAGACAATGAGCAGTTCTTC.

This chain connects TRBV28 to TRBJ2-5; 9 nucleotides align to TRBD1. Germline V gene data show CDR1 as MDHEN and CDR2 as SYDVKM. This CDR3 has 16 amino acids. V shed 6 bases and J 4 bases; nucleotides not matched to a gene: 12. CDR3 sequence (DNA): TGTGCCAGCAGCTATTACGGGGACAGGGAAGGAGAGACCCAGTACTTC. Translation gives CASSYYGDREGETQYF.

V gene TRBV28 combines with J gene TRBJ2-7; tentatively, D is TRBD1 (6 bases). The germline V gene has CDR1 MDHEN and CDR2 SYDVKM. The CDR3 runs to 12 residues. Trimming removed 5 bases from V and 3 bases from J, with 8 bases in between. The CDR3 DNA follows: TGTGCCAGCAGTGAACAGGGCTACGAGCAGTACTTC. Translated: CASSEQGYEQYF.

The chain couples TRBV7-8 to TRBJ1-4; D is unresolved. CDR3 length: 15 residues. Germline CDR1 SGHVS, CDR2 FQNEAQ. V lost 5 bases and J 6 bases, leaving 16 bases between the germline ends. The CDR3 reads CASSQAGRRDEKLFF. CDR3 DNA: TGTGCCAGCAGCCAAGCGGGTCGAAGGGATGAAAAACTGTTTTTT. Drawing the rest from reference TRBV7-8 and TRBJ1-4, the complete variable domain is GAGVSQSPRYKVAKRGQDVALRCDPISGHVSLFWYQQALGQGPEFLTYFQNEAQLDKSGLPSDRFFAERPEGSVSTLKIQRTQQEDSAVYLCASSQAGRRDEKLFFGSGTQLSVL.

The V and J genes are TRBV7-2 and TRBJ1-2, with a possible D match to TRBD1 (6 bases). V was pared by 0 bases and J by 7 bases, with 15 bases between. The CDR3 has 15 amino acids. Germline V gene lookup returns CDR1 SGHTA and CDR2 FQGNSA. The CDR3 is CASSLAPGGQSGYTF. The CDR3 DNA follows: TGTGCCAGCAGCTTAGCGCCGGGGGGCCAGTCTGGCTACACCTTC.

The chain is built from TRBV28 and TRBJ2-7, with D unresolved. CDR3 length: 14 residues. The ends were cut back, 3 bases at V and 2 bases at J, with 11 bases in the middle. Germline V gene data show CDR1 as MDHEN and CDR2 as SYDVKM. The CDR3 here is CASSLELPPYEQYF. CDR3 DNA: TGTGCCAGCAGTTTGGAACTGCCTCCCTACGAGCAGTACTTC.

The rearrangement uses TRBV5-6 and TRBJ2-7; no firm D call. Trimming removed 1 base from V and 5 bases from J, with 10 bases in between. The CDR3 sequence is 13 residues long. Germline loops: CDR1 SGHDT, CDR2 YYEEEE. The CDR3 reads CASSLYGGDEQYF. CDR3 DNA sequence: TGTGCCAGCAGCTTGTACGGTGGGGACGAGCAGTACTTC.

V and J are TRBV6-6 and TRBJ1-2; D ambiguous. The V end lost 4 bases, the J end lost 4 bases, and 19 bases lay between the germline ends. The CDR3 loop spans 16 amino acids. The germline V gene has CDR1 MNHNY and CDR2 SVGAGI (reference sequence). The CDR3 DNA follows: TGTGCCAGCAGTTCCGTCGACGGCGCCTTTTTCTATGGCTACACCTTC. It specifies CASSSVDGAFFYGYTF.

V gene TRBV6-4 combines with J gene TRBJ2-3; D possibly corresponds to TRBD1 (6 bases). This CDR3 has 16 residues. V lost 6 bases, J lost 1 base, and 17 bases lay in between. Germline V CDR1 and CDR2: MRHNA, SNTAGT. CDR3 protein: CASSSGYRVGTDTQYF. CDR3 in DNA: TGTGCCAGCAGCTCCGGATACAGGGTTGGCACAGATACGCAGTATTTT.

This chain joins TRBV5-6 and TRBJ2-2; D is perhaps TRBD1 (5 bases). Trimming removed 1 base from V and 4 bases from J, with 5 bases in between. The CDR3 has 13 amino acids. Germline CDR1 SGHDT, CDR2 YYEEEE. The DNA of the CDR3 is TGTGCCAGCAGCTTGACAGGCACCGGGGAGCTGTTTTTT. It specifies CASSLTGTGELFF.

CDR3 residues: CASSLGRINSPLHF. The CDR3 DNA follows: TGTGCCAGCAGCTTAGGACGGATTAATTCACCCCTCCACTTT. This sequence joins TRBV7-8 and TRBJ1-6; no reliable D call. Germline CDR1 and CDR2: SGHVS and FQNEAQ. Trimming pared 1 base from V and 6 bases from J, leaving 7 bases between. The CDR3 is 14 amino acids. Looking up the rest from reference TRBV7-8 and TRBJ1-6 gives the full variable domain: GAGVSQSPRYKVAKRGQDVALRCDPISGHVSLFWYQQALGQGPEFLTYFQNEAQLDKSGLPSDRFFAERPEGSVSTLKIQRTQQEDSAVYLCASSLGRINSPLHFGNGTRLTVT.

This clone was found a few times. In the same sample, other DNA sequences code for this CDR3. The chain joins TRBV5-5 to TRBJ2-5; the D call may be TRBD1 or TRBD2 (5 bases each). The germline V gene has CDR1 SGHKS and CDR2 YYEKEE (reference sequence). The V gene lost 0 bases and the J gene lost 2 bases, with 11 bases spanning the gap. This CDR3 has 15 amino acids. The CDR3 loop is CASSLVWDDQETQYF. In nucleotides, the CDR3 is TGTGCCAGCAGCTTGGTGTGGGACGATCAAGAGACCCAGTACTTC.

CDR3 region: CASSPTGRSGNEQFF. The CDR3 DNA reads TGTGCCAGCAGCCCAACCGGGAGATCTGGGAATGAGCAGTTCTTC. This rearrangement joins TRBV5-6 to TRBJ2-1; D possibly corresponds to TRBD2 (6 bases). V lost 4 bases to trimming and J lost 7 bases, with 18 bases between them. This CDR3 is built from 15 residues. The V gene's germline CDR1 is SGHDT and CDR2 YYEEEE.

The chain employs TRBV4-2 and TRBJ2-7, with 7 bases fitting TRBD1. CDR1 is LGHNA, CDR2 YNFKEQ, per germline. V shed 4 bases and J 5 bases; nucleotides not matched to a gene: 11. The length of the CDR3 is 15 residues. The CDR3 sequence is CASSPSDREVDEQYF. CDR3 bases: TGTGCCAGCAGCCCCTCCGACAGGGAAGTCGACGAGCAGTACTTC.

V and J are TRBV14 and TRBJ2-7; D gene uncertain. CDR3 length: 13 amino acids. Germline V gives CDR1 SGHDN, CDR2 FVKESK. Trimming took 1 base from V and 4 from J, leaving 8 bases between them. CDR3 amino acids: CASSQVSQYEQYF. DNA of the CDR3: TGTGCCAGCAGCCAAGTGTCACAGTACGAGCAGTACTTC. The variable domain in full, completed from reference TRBV14 and TRBJ2-7, reads EAGVTQFPSHSVIEKGQTVTLRCDPISGHDNLYWYRRVMGKEIKFLLHFVKESKQDESGMPNNRFLAERTGGTYSTLKVQPAELEDSGVYFCASSQVSQYEQYFGPGTRLTVT.

The chain recombines TRBV27 with TRBJ1-5; a weak D match, TRBD1 (6 bases). V lost 5 bases and J 3 bases, leaving 20 bases between the germline ends. CDR1 is MNHEY and CDR2 is SMNVEV in the germline V gene (reference sequence). The CDR3 contains 17 residues. The CDR3 region is CASSPKGGGGDNQPQHF. In nucleotides, the CDR3 is TGTGCCAGCAGTCCCAAAGGGGGAGGAGGTGACAATCAGCCCCAGCATTTT.

The rearrangement uses TRBV6-5 and TRBJ1-6; D gene ambiguous. V lost 6 bases to trimming and J lost 10 bases, with 19 bases between them. This CDR3 contains 15 residues. The germline V gene has CDR1 MNHEY and CDR2 SVGAGI. For the CDR3, the DNA is TGTGCCAGCAGAAATTCACCTTCGGACGGCTCACCCCTCCACTTT. This gives the protein CASRNSPSDGSPLHF.

V is TRBV11-2 and J is TRBJ1-1, with 9 bases fitting TRBD1. J was trimmed by 5 bases and V by 3 bases; bases with no gene match: 10. The length of the CDR3 is 16 residues. Germline lookup yields CDR1 SGHAT and CDR2 FQNNGV. The CDR3 spells CASSFTGGPGGTEAFF. Here the CDR3 DNA reads TGTGCCAGCAGCTTCACAGGGGGCCCGGGGGGAACTGAAGCTTTCTTT.

CDR3 nucleotides: TGTGCCAGCAGTTTTATACGGGAAAGCATACAAGAGACCCAGTACTTC. Translating gives CASSFIRESIQETQYF. The gene calls are TRBV28 and TRBJ2-5, with a tentative D call TRBD2 (5 bases). Trimming stripped 3 bases from V and 2 bases from J, with 16 bases between. CDR1 and CDR2 (germline): MDHEN, SYDVKM. The CDR3 sequence is 16 residues long.

This clone was recorded once. The J gene is TRBJ2-3, the V gene TRBV5-1; D not resolved. The CDR3 is made up of 12 amino acids. Germline CDR1 and CDR2: SGHRS and YFSETQ. V was cut by 4 bases and J by 2 bases, with 5 bases left in between. This chain's CDR3 is CASSPDTDTQYF. The CDR3 DNA is TGCGCCAGCAGCCCTGACACAGATACGCAGTATTTT.

The gene calls are TRBV4-1 and TRBJ2-2; D is unresolved. V lost 6 bases and J 5 bases, leaving 19 bases between the germline ends. From germline, CDR1 is MGHRA and CDR2 YSYEKL. The CDR3 length is 16 residues. The CDR3 protein is CASSTPPYTVTGELFF. The CDR3 nucleotides read TGCGCCAGCAGTACCCCCCCTTACACCGTAACCGGGGAGCTGTTTTTT.

The J gene is TRBJ2-5, the V gene TRBV18, with D tentatively TRBD1 (5 bases). The germline V and J ends were trimmed by 2 bases and 3 bases, with 13 bases remaining between them. CDR3 length: 15 residues. The germline V gene encodes CDR1 KGHSH and CDR2 LQKENI. The CDR3 is CASSPFQGAEETQYF. CDR3 nucleotide sequence: TGTGCCAGCTCACCATTTCAAGGGGCGGAAGAGACCCAGTACTTC.

The J gene is TRBJ1-1, the V gene TRBV5-3; D unclear. TRBV5-3 is recorded as an ORF, its role being uncertain. This CDR3 has 16 amino acids. The V gene lost 1 base and the J gene lost 0 bases, with 13 bases spanning the gap. This CDR3 reads CARSLISGSMNTEAFF. For the CDR3, the DNA is TGTGCCAGAAGCTTGATTTCAGGCTCCATGAACACTGAAGCTTTCTTT.

V is TRBV5-1 and J is TRBJ2-2; maybe TRBD1 (5 bases). The CDR3 totals 13 residues. Trimming took 4 bases from V and 6 from J, leaving 10 bases between them. Germline values: CDR1 SGHRS, CDR2 YFSETQ. This chain's CDR3 is CASSRSRAGELFF. As DNA, the CDR3 is TGCGCCAGCAGCCGCTCCAGGGCCGGGGAGCTGTTTTTT.

This chain connects TRBV9 to TRBJ1-4, with a possible D match to TRBD1 (5 bases). Looked up from germline, CDR1 is SGDLS and CDR2 is YYNGEE. The CDR3 covers 15 residues. The V and J ends lost 4 bases and 1 base respectively, with 11 bases between them. DNA for the CDR3: TGTGCCAGCAGCCCCAGGGTAGGAACTAATGAAAAACTGTTTTTT. Translating gives CASSPRVGTNEKLFF.

This chain connects TRBV7-9 to TRBJ1-1; possibly TRBD1 for D (5 bases). V lost 5 bases to trimming and J lost 1 base, with 17 bases between them. Germline V gene lookup returns CDR1 SEHNR and CDR2 FQNEAQ (reference sequence). CDR3 length: 16 amino acids. The CDR3 DNA sequence: TGTGCCAGCAGCCCCTGGTGGTCCGGACAGAACACTGAAGCTTTCTTT. It specifies CASSPWWSGQNTEAFF.

V is TRBV5-1 and J is TRBJ1-3; D may be TRBD1 (5 bases). Germline V CDR1 and CDR2: SGHRS, YFSETQ. The CDR3 length is 15 residues. The V end was cut by 3 bases, the J end by 0 bases, with 10 bases between. For the CDR3, the DNA is TGCGCCAGCAGCTCGGGACCGCACTCTGGAAACACCATATATTTT. As protein: CASSSGPHSGNTIYF.

The chain combines TRBV15 with TRBJ2-5; D not certain. CDR3 length: 15 residues. Germline CDR1 and CDR2: LNHNV and YYDKDF (reference sequence). V was pared by 0 bases and J by 2 bases, with 10 bases between. The CDR3 DNA is TGTGCCACCAGCAGAGAGAGAGCAGGACAAGAGACCCAGTACTTC. This gives the protein CATSRERAGQETQYF.